One T cell receptor (beta chain) is described in this entry. Its antigen is not identified. Only in-frame clones appear in the TCRdb table, and some are missing; sequencing was by immunoSEQ multiplex PCR. This repertoire shows around 250,000 clones, about 90% found once; its top ten account for 0.37%. CDR1 and CDR2 (germline): SGHTA, FQGTGA. This CDR3 has 14 amino acids. V lost 0 bases, J lost 4 bases, and 6 bases lay in between. The data were obtained in a study of cytomegalovirus exposure and HLA in healthy donors. Whole-study findings and limits: Both high specificity and high sensitivity reportedly marked the classifier's diagnosis of cytomegalovirus status. There were 160 or so TCR beta chains listed as cytomegalovirus-associated. A few CMV-associated chains were confirmed in vitro to be specific for CMV antigens.

The specimen sequenced was PBMCs. The receptor was isolated from a woman under 30 in good health and CMV-seronegative. The gene calls are TRBV7-3 and TRBJ2-2; unclear D gene. The CDR3 loop is CASSLTEVTGELFF. The CDR3, as DNA: TGTGCCAGCAGCTTAACAGAGGTCACCGGGGAGCTGTTTTTT.